This T cell receptor beta chain was recorded in a study of OX40 agonist ivuxolimab in advanced cancers. Repertoires were generated with immunoSEQ multiplex PCR, while TCRdb's copy carries only in-frame clones and drops some. The sample shows around 140,000 clones, approximately 94% of them seen only once. Blood sampling took place at baseline, cycle 4 day 1, and cycle 7 day 1. This CDR3 has 16 residues. The V end was cut by 3 bases, the J end by 8 bases, with 22 bases between. CDR1 and CDR2 from the germline V gene are MNHEY and SVGAGI. The clonotype originates from an adult with an advanced solid tumor such as melanoma, head and neck, liver or kidney cancer. The chain employs TRBV6-5 and TRBJ1-2, with D possibly being TRBD1 (5 bases). Here the sequenced sample was CD4+ or CD8+ T cells sorted from blood, taken in a trial of the OX40 agonist ivuxolimab. CDR3 nucleotides: TGTGCCAGCAGTTATGGGCAGGGATCCTTTACTGGGGGCTACACCTTC. Protein product: CASSYGQGSFTGGYTF.